The 7 T cell receptor beta chains presented below share a single source sample, sequenced in a study of blood T cell repertoires in COVID-19. Using immunoSEQ multiplex PCR, the repertoire was profiled, and TCRdb retains in-frame clones only, with some absent. Of 650,000 to 800,000 clones in the sample, approximately 90% were seen once. The sample was peripheral blood. Receptors were obtained from a woman aged 18 to 35 with acute or convalescent COVID-19.

The chain uses TRBV30 and TRBJ1-1; tentative D call: TRBD1 (5 bases). CDR1 and CDR2 (germline): GTSNPN, SVGIG (reference sequence). The CDR3 runs to 13 residues. V was shortened by 3 bases and J by 5 bases, with 13 bases between the two germline ends. The CDR3 bases are TGTGCCTGGAGATTTCAGGGATATACTGAAGCTTTCTTT. This codes for CAWRFQGYTEAFF.

This chain connects TRBV13 to TRBJ2-7, with D possibly TRBD1 on 6 matching bases. The CDR3 is 14 amino acids. The germline V and J ends were trimmed by 3 bases and 1 base, with 10 bases remaining between them. Germline CDR1 and CDR2: PRHDT and FYEKMQ (reference sequence). CDR3 coding DNA: TGTGCCAGCAGCTTGGGACAAGAGTCCTACGAGCAGTACTTC. It encodes CASSLGQESYEQYF.

The chain joins TRBV5-4 to TRBJ2-1, with a weak D call TRBD2 (7 bases). This CDR3 is 15 amino acids long. V dropped 1 base and J dropped 6 bases, with 14 bases sitting between them. The V gene's germline CDR1 is SGHNT and CDR2 YYREEE (reference sequence). The CDR3 sequence is CASSLPGGLVNEQFF. DNA of the CDR3: TGTGCCAGCAGCTTGCCGGGGGGCCTTGTCAATGAGCAGTTCTTC.

The rearrangement uses TRBV6-5 and TRBJ1-1; weak D call: TRBD1 (6 bases). This CDR3 has 15 amino acids. Germline-derived CDR1 and CDR2 are MNHEY and SVGAGI. Trimming stripped 5 bases from V and 1 base from J, with 14 bases between. CDR3 residues: CASSPWTVGNTEAFF. CDR3 bases: TGTGCCAGCAGTCCCTGGACAGTGGGGAACACTGAAGCTTTCTTT.

The J gene is TRBJ1-4, the V gene TRBV2, with TRBD1 matching over 7 bases. The CDR3 length is 13 residues. The ends lost 7 bases at V and 4 bases at J; junction bases unmatched: 3. CDR1 SNHLY and CDR2 FYNNEI come from the germline V gene. The CDR3 sequence: CASKRDSNEKLFF. The CDR3 DNA is TGTGCCAGCAAAAGGGACAGTAATGAAAAACTGTTTTTT.

This clone was detected once. The V call is TRBV6-4, the J call TRBJ1-1, with 8 bases that match TRBD1. CDR3 length: 14 residues. Looked up from germline, CDR1 is MRHNA and CDR2 is SNTAGT. Trimming at V came to 5 bases and at J to 6 bases, leaving 8 bases not matched to a gene. The CDR3 loop reads CASSPAGGGSEAFF. The CDR3 coding sequence is TGTGCCAGCAGTCCCGCAGGGGGCGGCTCTGAAGCTTTCTTT.

This chain links TRBV28 with TRBJ1-2; 7 bases line up with TRBD1. This CDR3 contains 14 residues. The germline gives CDR1 MDHEN, CDR2 SYDVKM. The junction had 5 bases not matched to a gene; V was cut back by 3 bases and J by 4 bases. This CDR3 is CASSLPGGVYGYTF. The CDR3 DNA is TGTGCCAGCAGTTTGCCAGGGGGAGTCTATGGCTACACCTTC.